The source of this T cell receptor beta chain is a study of blood T cell repertoires in COVID-19. Study-level information: Specimens from acute and convalescent COVID-19 originated in the United States, Italy and Spain. PBMCs, B-cell-depleted T cells, or T cells provided the cDNA or gDNA that made up the material.

This study enrolled people aged roughly 18 to 90 from under 25 US geographic areas. In the study's own analysis: It was from reference gene primer amplification that nucleated cell counts were estimated. The protocol was immunoSEQ multiplex PCR, while the TCRdb copy is restricted to in-frame clones and leaves out a portion. The V and J calls and the clone size are those of that table, but D and trimming were determined from the DNA. This sample has 250,000 or so clones, with just under 90% found just once. This CDR3 is 14 amino acids long. CDR1 SGHNT and CDR2 YYREEE come from the germline V gene (reference sequence). With V trimmed by 8 bases and J by 3 bases, 10 bases remained unmatched.

This clonotype was obtained from a woman in her twenties or thirties with acute COVID-19. Source material: PBMCs or T cells enriched from blood (not recorded which). The chain couples TRBV5-4 to TRBJ2-7; 8 bases match TRBD2. The CDR3 DNA is TGTGCCAGTATGGAGGCGGGAGGCGGCTACGAGCAGTACTTC. Translated: CASMEAGGGYEQYF. The full variable domain, with the rest looked up from reference TRBV5-4 and TRBJ2-7, is ETGVTQSPTHLIKTRGQQVTLRCSSQSGHNTVSWYQQALGQGPQFIFQYYREEENGRGNFPPRFSGLQFPNYSSELNVNALELDDSALYLCASMEAGGGYEQYFGPGTRLTVT.